One sample yielded the 5 T cell receptor beta chains listed below, sequenced in a study of blood T cell repertoires in COVID-19. The repertoire was sequenced with immunoSEQ multiplex PCR; TCRdb's copy has only in-frame clones and lacks some. The sample holds about 420,000 clones; 70% to 90% are singletons and the top ten take 0.8% to 1%. The specimen sequenced was peripheral blood. The receptors shown here come from a man aged 18 to 29 with COVID-19, enrolled during active disease.

The V and J genes are TRBV30 and TRBJ1-6, with 9 bases matching TRBD1. The germline gives CDR1 GTSNPN, CDR2 SVGIG (reference sequence). This CDR3 is built from 18 residues. V was clipped by 1 base and J by 3 bases; unmatched bases: 10. CDR3 residues: CAWSEEFRDRDYNSPLHF. The CDR3 nucleotides read TGTGCCTGGAGTGAGGAATTCCGGGACAGGGACTATAATTCACCCCTCCACTTT.

This clone was seen once. The chain couples TRBV30 to TRBJ1-1; D unresolved. V was trimmed by 3 bases and J by 6 bases, leaving 14 bases between them. Germline CDR1 and CDR2: GTSNPN and SVGIG (reference sequence). There are 13 residues in the CDR3. The CDR3 sequence is CAWRPGPGAEAFF. CDR3 DNA: TGTGCCTGGAGGCCTGGCCCCGGGGCTGAAGCTTTCTTT.

V usage is TRBV12-3 or TRBV12-4 and J usage is TRBJ2-5, with D unresolved. This CDR3 has 11 amino acids. Trimming took 7 bases from V and 5 from J, leaving 8 bases between them. The CDR3 region is CASTVGETQYF. For the CDR3, the DNA is TGTGCCAGCACCGTCGGGGAGACCCAGTACTTC.

The chain uses TRBV14 and TRBJ1-1; 7 bases match TRBD1. Germline loops: CDR1 SGHDN, CDR2 FVKESK. The CDR3 is 13 residues long. V dropped 5 bases and J dropped 3; count of bases not matched to a gene: 3. CDR3 coding DNA: TGTGCCAGCAGCGACAGGGATTACACTGAAGCTTTCTTT. Translating it yields CASSDRDYTEAFF.

This clone has only one observation. The chain is built from TRBV7-6 and TRBJ2-2, with TRBD1 matching 7 bases. The CDR3 is 16 residues long. CDR1 is SGHVS, CDR2 FNYEAQ, per germline. V lost 5 bases and J lost 1; bases outside the gene matches: 7. The CDR3 DNA is TGTGCCAGCAGCCTACCCCGGACAGGGAACACCGGGGAGCTGTTTTTT. The encoded protein is CASSLPRTGNTGELFF. Complete variable domain (other parts from reference TRBV7-6 and TRBJ2-2): GAGVSQSPRYKVTKRGQDVALRCDPISGHVSLYWYRQALGQGPEFLTYFNYEAQQDKSGLPNDRFSAERPEGSISTLTIQRTEQRDSAMYRCASSLPRTGNTGELFFGEGSRLTVL.